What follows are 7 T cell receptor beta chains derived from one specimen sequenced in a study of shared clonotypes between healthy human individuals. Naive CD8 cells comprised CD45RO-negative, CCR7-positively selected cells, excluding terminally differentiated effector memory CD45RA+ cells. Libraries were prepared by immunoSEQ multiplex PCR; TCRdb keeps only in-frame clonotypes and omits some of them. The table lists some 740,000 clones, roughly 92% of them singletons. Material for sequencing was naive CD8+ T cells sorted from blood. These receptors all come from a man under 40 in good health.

The CDR3 loop reads CASSSIYSPYEQYF. For the CDR3, the DNA is TGTGCCAGCAGCTCCATCTATTCCCCCTACGAGCAGTACTTC. This chain links TRBV11-3 with TRBJ2-7; D is ambiguous. The germline V and J ends were trimmed by 4 bases and 2 bases, with 12 bases remaining between them. Per the germline V gene, CDR1 is SGHNT and CDR2 is YENEEA. The CDR3 contains 14 residues.

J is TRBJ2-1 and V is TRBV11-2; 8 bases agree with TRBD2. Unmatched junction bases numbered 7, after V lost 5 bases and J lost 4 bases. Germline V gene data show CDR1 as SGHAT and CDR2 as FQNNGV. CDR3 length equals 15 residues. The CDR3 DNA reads TGTGCCAGCAGCCTCAGCGGGAGTCGGTACAATGAGCAGTTCTTC. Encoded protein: CASSLSGSRYNEQFF.

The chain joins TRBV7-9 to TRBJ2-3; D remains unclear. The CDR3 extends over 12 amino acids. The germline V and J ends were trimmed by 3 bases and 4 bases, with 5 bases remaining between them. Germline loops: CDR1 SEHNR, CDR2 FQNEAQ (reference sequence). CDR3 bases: TGTGCCAGCAGCTTCAGCGCAGATACGCAGTATTTT. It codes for CASSFSADTQYF.

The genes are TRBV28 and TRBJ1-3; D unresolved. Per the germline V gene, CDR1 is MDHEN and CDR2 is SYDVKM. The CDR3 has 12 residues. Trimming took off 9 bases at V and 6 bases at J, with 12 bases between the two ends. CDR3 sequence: CASRADQNTIYF. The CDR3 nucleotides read TGTGCCAGTCGGGCAGATCAAAACACCATATATTTT.

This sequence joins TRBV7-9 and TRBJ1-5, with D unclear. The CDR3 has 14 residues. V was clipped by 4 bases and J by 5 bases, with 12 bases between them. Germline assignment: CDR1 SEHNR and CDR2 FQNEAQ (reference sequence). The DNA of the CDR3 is TGTGCCAGCAGCTCGGATGTTGGGGATCAGCCCCAGCATTTT. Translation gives CASSSDVGDQPQHF.

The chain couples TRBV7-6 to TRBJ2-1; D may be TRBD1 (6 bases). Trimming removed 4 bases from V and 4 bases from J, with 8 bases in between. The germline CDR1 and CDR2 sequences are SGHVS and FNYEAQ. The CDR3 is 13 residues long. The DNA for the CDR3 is TGTGCCAGCAGCTATGGACAGTACAATGAGCAGTTCTTC. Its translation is CASSYGQYNEQFF.

The CDR3 DNA reads TGTGCCAGCAGTAAATTTGAGGCGCAATATAGCAATCAGCCCCAGCATTTT. Amino acid sequence: CASSKFEAQYSNQPQHF. J is TRBJ1-5 and V is TRBV2; no firm D call. V lost 5 bases and J 0 bases, leaving 17 bases between the germline ends. CDR3 length: 17 residues. Germline V gene sequence: CDR1 SNHLY, CDR2 FYNNEI.